This T cell receptor (beta chain) was identified during a study of T cell responses to AZD1222 COVID-19 vaccine. Pooled together were second doses at about 4 or about 12 weeks. This table comes from immunoSEQ multiplex PCR, and its TCRdb copy is limited to in-frame clones, with some not included. The sample shows about 150,000 clones, more than 80% of them seen only once. Per germline, CDR1 SGHAT and CDR2 FQNNGV. V lost 5 bases, J lost 6 bases, and 11 bases stayed unmatched. CDR3 length: 17 residues. Source: peripheral blood, taken 28 days after the second AZD1222 dose. This clonotype originated in an adult who received the AZD1222 COVID-19 vaccine. The genes are TRBV11-2 and TRBJ2-3, with 13 bases matching TRBD2. The CDR3 DNA sequence: TGTGCCAGCAGCGGTCAACTAGCGGGAGGGCGAAGTGATACGCAGTATTTT. Encoded protein: CASSGQLAGGRSDTQYF.